The source of this T cell receptor (beta chain) is a study of T cell responses to AZD1222 COVID-19 vaccine. General study results and limits: The donors showed a predominance of white British ancestry and of females, with possible underestimation of clonal diversity. Spike-wide coverage was observed for vaccine-associated CD4 TCRs, with dominant responses at 160-218 and 743-854. Just a handful of people given AZD1222 tested seropositive at baseline.

Of note for this clone: What it binds is unknown.

The CDR3 is made up of 12 amino acids. The V end was cut by 1 base, the J end by 9 bases, with 7 bases between. Germline-derived CDR1 and CDR2 are SEHNR and FQNEAQ (reference sequence). Sequenced by immunoSEQ multiplex PCR; TCRdb stores in-frame clones only, minus some. The data hold approximately 210,000 clones, with 91% observed a single time. The rearrangement uses TRBV7-9 and TRBJ2-1, with D hard to call. Here the sequenced sample was peripheral blood, taken 28 days after the second AZD1222 dose. This receptor was obtained from an adult who received the AZD1222 COVID-19 vaccine. In DNA form, the CDR3 reads TGTGCCAGCAGCTTAGTTGCTGCTGAGCAGTTCTTC. Encoded protein: CASSLVAAEQFF.